This passage covers 3 T cell receptor beta chains from one sample sequenced in a study of T cell responses to AZD1222 COVID-19 vaccine. Measured with immunoSEQ multiplex PCR; TCRdb has only the in-frame clones, and not every one. Of roughly 120,000 clones in the sample, about nine tenths were seen once. Sequencing was performed on peripheral blood, taken 28 days after the second dose of the MenACWY control vaccine. Receptor source: an adult who received the MenACWY meningococcal vaccine as a control.

The CDR3 here is CATSYGGAWQPQHF. The CDR3 DNA sequence: TGTGCCACCTCCTATGGGGGGGCTTGGCAGCCCCAGCATTTT. The V gene is TRBV28, the J gene TRBJ1-5; maybe TRBD1 (6 bases). From germline, CDR1 is MDHEN and CDR2 SYDVKM. The CDR3 spans 14 residues. With 10 bases removed from V and 7 bases from J, the gap between germline ends came to 20 bases.

A note on this clone: Other DNA sequences in the same sample also yield this CDR3. The chain employs TRBV27 and TRBJ2-1; maybe TRBD2 (8 bases). Trimming took 7 bases from V and 4 from J, leaving 26 bases between them. The CDR3 is 18 amino acids. Germline V gene sequence: CDR1 MNHEY, CDR2 SMNVEV (reference sequence). CDR3 amino acids: CASTLQGGAGGGYNEQFF. CDR3 DNA sequence: TGTGCCAGCACCTTGCAGGGGGGTGCGGGGGGCGGATACAATGAGCAGTTCTTC.

The chain couples TRBV18 to TRBJ2-1; D gene uncertain. Trimming pared 6 bases from V and 8 bases from J, leaving 11 bases between. Germline V gene lookup returns CDR1 KGHSH and CDR2 LQKENI. This CDR3 is 12 amino acids long. CDR3 in amino acids: CASSPSTDEQFF. The DNA for the CDR3 is TGTGCCAGCTCCCCGTCGACGGATGAGCAGTTCTTC.